Described below is a single T cell receptor (beta chain) sequence and its context. This entry is derived from a study of shared clonotypes between healthy human individuals. Germline CDR1 and CDR2: ENHRY and SYGVKD. This CDR3 comprises 14 residues. Trimming shortened V by 0 bases and J by 5 bases, and 9 bases separated the two germline ends. Sequencing used immunoSEQ multiplex PCR; TCRdb keeps in-frame clones, though not all of them. The top ten clones hold under 0.45% of a sample with 2.3 million or so clones, approximately 95% of them seen once. The source material was naive CD4+ T cells from PBMCs. Subset denoted: CD45RA+ positively selected. This clonotype originated in a man in his late teens or twenties in good health. Some clones in this sample may be carry-over from other donors' samples. V gene TRBV10-3 combines with J gene TRBJ2-3, with no clear D. The CDR3 DNA reads as TGTGCCATCAGTGAGTCGTACTTAGAAGATACGCAGTATTTT. Protein sequence: CAISESYLEDTQYF.